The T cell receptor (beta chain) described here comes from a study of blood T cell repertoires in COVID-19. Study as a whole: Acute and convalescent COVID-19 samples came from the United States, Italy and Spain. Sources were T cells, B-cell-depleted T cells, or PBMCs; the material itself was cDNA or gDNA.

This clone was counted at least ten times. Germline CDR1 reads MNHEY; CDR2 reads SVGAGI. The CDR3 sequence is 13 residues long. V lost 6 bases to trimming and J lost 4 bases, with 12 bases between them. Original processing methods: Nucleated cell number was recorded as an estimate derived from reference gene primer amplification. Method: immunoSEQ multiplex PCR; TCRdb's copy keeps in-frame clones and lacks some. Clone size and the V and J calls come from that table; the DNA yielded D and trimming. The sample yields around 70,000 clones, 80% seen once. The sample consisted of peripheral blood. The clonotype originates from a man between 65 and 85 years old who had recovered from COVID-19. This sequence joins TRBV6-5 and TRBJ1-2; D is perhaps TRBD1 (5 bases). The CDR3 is CASRTDIRYGYTF. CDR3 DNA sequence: TGTGCCAGCAGAACGGACATACGCTATGGCTACACCTTC.